This T cell receptor beta chain derives from a study of shared T cell receptors in the human thymus. J was trimmed by 4 bases and V by 1 base; bases with no gene match: 11. This CDR3 spans 18 amino acids. Germline CDR1 reads SGHDN; CDR2 reads FVKESK. Clones were sequenced by immunoSEQ multiplex PCR, and TCRdb holds only the in-frame ones, with some missing. The data show roughly 500,000 clones, with 78% seen just once and roughly 0.013% held by the top ten. The sample also formed part of further work on human thymus T cells.

The chain joins TRBV14 to TRBJ2-5; 11 positions match TRBD2. The sequence came from a boy under two years old with a congenital heart defect. Sequencing input: thymocytes. The CDR3 here is CASSQVASGRYPRETQYF. The CDR3 DNA reads as TGTGCCAGCAGCCAAGTGGCTAGCGGGAGGTACCCCCGAGAGACCCAGTACTTC.